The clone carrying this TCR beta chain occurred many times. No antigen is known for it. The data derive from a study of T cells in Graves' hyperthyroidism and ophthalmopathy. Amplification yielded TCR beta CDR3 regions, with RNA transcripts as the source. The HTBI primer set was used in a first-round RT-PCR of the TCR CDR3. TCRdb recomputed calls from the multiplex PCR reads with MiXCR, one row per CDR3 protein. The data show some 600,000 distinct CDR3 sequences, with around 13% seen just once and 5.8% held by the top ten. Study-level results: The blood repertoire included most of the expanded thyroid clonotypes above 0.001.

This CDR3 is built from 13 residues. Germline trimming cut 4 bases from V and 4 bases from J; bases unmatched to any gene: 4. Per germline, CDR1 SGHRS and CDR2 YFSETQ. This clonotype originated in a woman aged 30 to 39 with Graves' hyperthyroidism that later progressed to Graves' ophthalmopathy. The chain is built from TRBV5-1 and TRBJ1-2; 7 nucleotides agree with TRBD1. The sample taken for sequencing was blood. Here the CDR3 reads CASSRGTVYGYTF. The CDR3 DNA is TGCGCCAGCAGCCGCGGGACAGTCTATGGCTACACCTTC.